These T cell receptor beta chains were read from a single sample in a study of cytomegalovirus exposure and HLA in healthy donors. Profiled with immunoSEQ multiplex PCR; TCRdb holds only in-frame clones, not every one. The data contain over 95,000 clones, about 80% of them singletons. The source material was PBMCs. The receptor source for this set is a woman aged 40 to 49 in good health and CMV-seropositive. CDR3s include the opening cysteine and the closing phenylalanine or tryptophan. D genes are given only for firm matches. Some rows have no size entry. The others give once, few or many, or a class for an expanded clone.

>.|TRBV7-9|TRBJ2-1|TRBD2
TGTGCCAGCAGCTTAGTAATTAGCGGGGGGGCCGGGGCCTACAATGAGCAGTTCTTC
CASSLVISGGAGAYNEQFF
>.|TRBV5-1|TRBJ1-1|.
TGCGCCAGCAGCCAGTCCCGTTACAGCAACACTGAAGCTTTCTTT
CASSQSRYSNTEAFF
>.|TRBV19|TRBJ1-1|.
TGTGCCAGTCTTAGTCGGACTGAAGCTTTCTTT
CASLSRTEAFF
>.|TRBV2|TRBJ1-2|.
TGTGCCAGCAGTGTCCAGGGTTTTGACTATGGCTACACCTTC
CASSVQGFDYGYTF
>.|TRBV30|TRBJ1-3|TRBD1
TGTGCCTGGAGCCTCAAGAACGGGACAGGGAAGTTCTCTGGAAACACCATATATTTT
CAWSLKNGTGKFSGNTIYF
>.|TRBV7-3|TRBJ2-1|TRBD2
TGTGCCAGCAGCCCGAGCGGGGGGGCTTCCTTCGAGCAGTTCTTC
CASSPSGGASFEQFF
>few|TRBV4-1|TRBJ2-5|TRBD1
TGCGCCAGCAGCCAAGGACCGGGACAGGGGCCCCAAGAGACCCAGTACTTC
CASSQGPGQGPQETQYF
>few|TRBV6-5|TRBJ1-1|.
TGTGCCAGCAGTTACTCACAGGTATTGAACACTGAAGCTTTCTTT
CASSYSQVLNTEAFF
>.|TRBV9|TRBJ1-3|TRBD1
TGTGCCAGCAGCGTCGGGGACAGAACCGATGGAAACACCATATATTTT
CASSVGDRTDGNTIYF
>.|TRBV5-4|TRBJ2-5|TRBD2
TGTGCCAGCAGCTTGGGAGCGGGGGAGACCCAGTACTTC
CASSLGAGETQYF
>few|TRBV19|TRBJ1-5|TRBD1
TGTGCCAGTAGTATAGCACTATCCGGGACAGGGAATCAGCCCCAGCATTTT
CASSIALSGTGNQPQHF
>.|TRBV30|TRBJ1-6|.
TGTGCCTGGAGTCCCCTAGGAGGCGGGGCCCTCCACTTT
CAWSPLGGGALHF